Described below is a single TCR beta chain sequence and its context. Its antigen remains unknown. Sequencing used immunoSEQ multiplex PCR; TCRdb keeps in-frame clones, though not all of them. This sample yields about 110,000 clones, of which about nine tenths are seen a single time; over 4.5% belongs to the top ten. This entry is derived from a study of T cell responses to AZD1222 COVID-19 vaccine. Study-level results: Of the AZD1222 recipients, only five to seven were seropositive at baseline. Regions 160-218 and 743-854 dominated among vaccine-associated CD4 TCRs spanning spike.

This CDR3 spans 18 amino acids. Unmatched junction bases numbered 10, after V lost 1 base and J lost 4 bases. The germline CDR1 and CDR2 sequences are SGDLS and YYNGEE. The TCR was taken from an adult in good health. The sample consisted of peripheral blood, taken on day 0 of AZD1222 vaccination. This sequence joins TRBV9 and TRBJ2-5; 13 bases line up with TRBD2. CDR3 amino acids: CASSVRGLAGSFPETQYF. The CDR3 DNA sequence: TGTGCCAGCAGCGTAAGGGGACTAGCGGGATCCTTCCCAGAGACCCAGTACTTC.